This T cell receptor beta chain comes out of a study of immune evolution from preneoplasia to lung adenocarcinoma. Study outcomes and limitations: Normal lung had highest clonality; later lesions appeared denser, more diverse.

Between the mid-2010s and the late 2010s, patients underwent resection in Japan or China. After pathologic assessment, macro-dissection selected premalignant or tumor cells for extraction. Germline V gene data show CDR1 as SGHRS and CDR2 as YFSETQ. The V end was cut by 1 base, the J end by 4 bases, with 6 bases between. The CDR3 runs to 12 residues. Measured with immunoSEQ multiplex PCR; TCRdb has only the in-frame clones, and not every one. The sample lists roughly 8,800 clones, over 75% occurring once. As for this clone: Its target is unknown.

The gene calls are TRBV5-1 and TRBJ2-7; no reliable D call. The sequence came from a person aged 70 to 85 with lung adenocarcinoma. The sequenced material came from FFPE lung adenocarcinoma in situ tissue. CDR3 sequence (DNA): TGCGCCAGCAGCTTGCTAGTATACGAGCAGTACTTC. Its translation is CASSLLVYEQYF. The variable domain in full, completed from reference TRBV5-1 and TRBJ2-7, reads KAGVTQTPRYLIKTRGQQVTLSCSPISGHRSVSWYQQTPGQGLQFLFEYFSETQRNKGNFPGRFSGRQFSNSRSEMNVSTLELGDSALYLCASSLLVYEQYFGPGTRLTVT.